A selection of T cell receptor beta chains follows, all from one sample in a study of regulatory dendritic cells for organ transplantation. The assay was immunoSEQ multiplex PCR, and TCRdb's table has in-frame clones only and misses some. In the table there are about 29,000 clones, about 80% of which are singletons. The sample consisted of memory CD4+ T cells from blood. The receptors originated from a human donor in good health. CDR3s include the opening cysteine and the closing phenylalanine or tryptophan. Each record gives: V gene, CDR3 length, J gene, D gene, clone size, CDR3 protein, CDR3 DNA. D genes are given only for firm matches. For some rows the clone size is stated as once, few or many, or as a class when expanded; others skip it.

TRBV28	16	TRBJ1-5	.	.	CASSLGFGRTNQPQHF	TGTGCCAGCAGTTTAGGGTTCGGCAGGACTAATCAGCCCCAGCATTTT
TRBV5-1	14	TRBJ1-1	.	.	CASSAGDTNTEAFF	TGCGCCAGCAGCGCCGGGGACACGAACACTGAAGCTTTCTTT
TRBV5-4	14	TRBJ2-3	TRBD2	.	CASYVAGGGNTQYF	TGTGCCAGTTACGTAGCGGGAGGCGGGAATACGCAGTATTTT
TRBV6-5	15	TRBJ2-7	TRBD1	.	CASSYPRQGRDEQYF	TGTGCCAGCAGTTACCCGAGACAGGGAAGAGACGAGCAGTACTTC
TRBV7-3	16	TRBJ2-6	.	.	CASSSPGGSGANVLTF	TGTGCCAGCAGCTCCCCCGGGGGCTCTGGGGCCAACGTCCTGACTTTC
TRBV7-3	14	TRBJ2-3	.	.	CASSPTGRTDTQYF	TGTGCCAGCAGCCCCACAGGGCGGACAGATACGCAGTATTTT
TRBV4-1	18	TRBJ1-1	.	.	CASSQDWEAWGYYTEAFF	TGCGCCAGCAGCCAAGATTGGGAGGCGTGGGGGTACTACACTGAAGCTTTCTTT
TRBV29-1	12	TRBJ2-5	.	once	CSVVQEKETQYF	TGCAGCGTTGTCCAGGAGAAAGAGACCCAGTACTTC
TRBV7-3	15	TRBJ2-3	TRBD2	.	CASSFSGASTDTQYF	TGTGCCAGCAGCTTTAGCGGGGCAAGCACAGATACGCAGTATTTT
TRBV5-4	14	TRBJ2-7	TRBD2	.	CASSQRGGSYEQYF	TGTGCCAGCAGCCAGCGGGGGGGGTCCTACGAGCAGTACTTC
TRBV7-2	15	TRBJ2-6	.	few	CASSLMSSGANVLTF	TGTGCCAGCAGCTTAATGAGCTCTGGGGCCAACGTCCTGACTTTC
TRBV6-1	13	TRBJ1-4	.	.	CASMRDANEKLFF	TGTGCCAGCATGAGGGACGCTAATGAAAAACTGTTTTTT
TRBV7-2	17	TRBJ1-6	TRBD1	few	CASSWTGLGGDTSPLHF	TGTGCCAGCAGCTGGACAGGGTTAGGGGGAGATACGTCACCCCTCCACTTT
TRBV4-3	14	TRBJ2-5	.	.	CASSQQGNQETQYF	TGCGCCAGCAGCCAACAGGGGAATCAAGAGACCCAGTACTTC
TRBV7-6	16	TRBJ2-4	TRBD2	.	CASSLAPAGAKNIQYF	TGTGCCAGCAGCTTAGCCCCAGCGGGGGCCAAAAACATTCAGTACTTC
TRBV6-1	14	TRBJ2-3	.	.	CASSEALGTDTQYF	TGTGCCAGCAGTGAAGCGTTAGGGACAGATACGCAGTATTTT
TRBV11-2	16	TRBJ2-7	TRBD1	.	CASSLFGGQGLGEQYF	TGTGCCAGCAGCTTATTTGGGGGACAGGGGCTTGGCGAGCAGTACTTC
TRBV6-5	12	TRBJ1-1	.	.	CASASIRTEAFF	TGTGCCAGTGCTTCTATTCGCACTGAAGCTTTCTTT
TRBV2	14	TRBJ2-3	.	.	CASRADRSADTQYF	TGTGCCAGCAGAGCAGACAGGTCCGCAGATACGCAGTATTTT
TRBV7-8	14	TRBJ1-5	.	.	CASSGWGSYQPQHF	TGTGCCAGCAGCGGGTGGGGGTCATATCAGCCCCAGCATTTT
TRBV7-2	16	TRBJ2-1	.	.	CASSPAAAGIANEQFF	TGTGCCAGCAGCCCAGCGGCAGCAGGGATCGCCAATGAGCAGTTCTTC
TRBV15	15	TRBJ2-7	.	.	CATSRDFGRTYEQYF	TGTGCCACCAGCAGAGATTTTGGGAGGACCTACGAGCAGTACTTC
TRBV18	15	TRBJ2-1	TRBD2	.	CASSLTSGSGNEQFF	TGTGCCAGCTCCCTGACTAGCGGGAGTGGCAATGAGCAGTTCTTC
TRBV7-6	19	TRBJ2-7	TRBD1	.	CASSLRTGTGVLMTYEQYF	TGTGCCAGCAGCTTAAGAACCGGGACAGGGGTTCTGATGACCTACGAGCAGTACTTC
TRBV19	15	TRBJ1-6	.	.	CASSIDLSVNSPLHF	TGTGCCAGTAGTATAGATCTTTCTGTGAACTCACCCCTCCACTTT
TRBV30	15	TRBJ2-5	.	.	CAWSNAGTSGETQYF	TGTGCCTGGAGTAACGCGGGGACGAGTGGAGAGACCCAGTACTTC
TRBV7-3	15	TRBJ2-2	TRBD1	once	CASSKDRGETGELFF	TGTGCCAGCAGCAAAGACAGGGGTGAGACCGGGGAGCTGTTTTTT
TRBV28	11	TRBJ2-1	.	.	CASSFRNEQFF	TGTGCCAGCAGTTTCCGGAATGAGCAGTTCTTC
TRBV15	20	TRBJ1-4	.	.	CATSRDIEERKVGPNEKLFF	TGTGCCACCAGCAGAGATATAGAGGAAAGAAAGGTAGGCCCTAATGAAAAACTGTTTTTT
TRBV5-4	16	TRBJ2-1	.	.	CASSPPTGGGYNEQFF	TGTGCCAGCAGCCCACCGACAGGAGGGGGTTACAATGAGCAGTTCTTC
TRBV10-1	16	TRBJ2-7	TRBD2	.	CATKIGLAGKKNEQYF	TGCGCCACCAAAATAGGACTAGCGGGGAAGAAAAACGAGCAGTACTTC
TRBV6-5	15	TRBJ2-7	TRBD1	once	CASSATGTGAYEQYF	TGTGCCAGCAGTGCGACCGGGACAGGGGCCTACGAGCAGTACTTC
TRBV7-9	15	TRBJ2-2	.	.	CASRHKEGNTGELFF	TGTGCCAGCAGACATAAAGAAGGGAACACCGGGGAGCTGTTTTTT
TRBV7-8	14	TRBJ2-7	.	medium-sized	CASSLLPGAYEQYF	TGTGCCAGCAGCTTACTACCGGGAGCATACGAGCAGTACTTC
TRBV19	14	TRBJ2-1	TRBD2	.	CASCLAAGYNEQFF	TGTGCCAGTTGTCTAGCGGCTGGCTACAATGAGCAGTTCTTC
TRBV6-6	16	TRBJ1-5	.	.	CASRPNQGGSNQPQHF	TGTGCCAGCAGACCTAACCAGGGAGGAAGCAATCAGCCCCAGCATTTT
TRBV2	12	TRBJ2-5	.	.	CASTEGPGHPDF	TGTGCCAGCACCGAAGGGCCGGGCCACCCGGACTTC
TRBV2	11	TRBJ2-7	.	.	CASSPNYEQYF	TGTGCCAGCAGTCCAAACTACGAGCAGTACTTC
TRBV14	17	TRBJ2-7	.	.	CASPINRVLNYRDEQYF	TGTGCCAGCCCGATCAACAGGGTTCTGAACTATCGCGACGAGCAGTACTTC
TRBV29-1	15	TRBJ2-4	.	.	CSVATRPIAKNIQYF	TGCAGCGTTGCGACTAGGCCCATAGCCAAAAACATTCAGTACTTC
TRBV11-2	15	TRBJ1-2	TRBD1	.	CASSLDGQGARGYTF	TGTGCCAGCAGCTTAGACGGACAGGGGGCGAGGGGCTACACCTTC
TRBV2	17	TRBJ2-2	TRBD2	.	CASRPGLAGGNNGELFF	TGTGCCAGCAGACCGGGACTAGCGGGGGGTAACAACGGGGAGCTGTTTTTT
TRBV7-9	12	TRBJ1-1	.	.	CASSLLQFEAFF	TGTGCCAGCAGCCTACTCCAGTTTGAAGCTTTCTTT
TRBV5-1	15	TRBJ2-6	TRBD1	.	CASSVTGVGANVLTF	TGCGCCAGCAGCGTGACAGGGGTAGGGGCCAACGTCCTGACTTTC
TRBV5-1	15	TRBJ1-1	.	once	CASSLMPRGNTEAFF	TGCGCCAGCAGCTTAATGCCCAGGGGGAACACTGAAGCTTTCTTT
TRBV4-3	13	TRBJ1-2	.	.	CASSQDLIHGYTF	TGCGCCAGCAGCCAAGATCTTATACATGGCTACACCTTC
TRBV18	17	TRBJ2-1	TRBD2	.	CASSPSTSGGSYNEQFF	TGTGCCAGCTCACCATCGACTAGCGGGGGCTCCTACAATGAGCAGTTCTTC
TRBV7-9	16	TRBJ2-1	TRBD2	.	CASSQSTSGRSNEQFF	TGTGCCAGCAGCCAATCGACTAGCGGGAGATCAAATGAGCAGTTCTTC